These 22 T cell receptor beta chains came from one sample sequenced in a study of T cells in Graves' hyperthyroidism and ophthalmopathy. There were TCR beta CDR3 regions amplified from RNA transcripts. The HTBI primer set served for first-round RT-PCR of the TCR CDR3. Each CDR3 protein is one row after TCRdb ran MiXCR on the multiplex PCR reads. In the table there are hundreds of thousands of distinct CDR3 sequences, about 15% of which are singletons. Sequences were obtained from blood. These TCRs come from a woman in her 30s with Graves' hyperthyroidism.

This clonotype was counted a few times. The chain employs TRBV16 and TRBJ2-7; tentative D call: TRBD2 (7 bases). Germline values: CDR1 KGHSY, CDR2 FQNENV. The V gene lost 4 bases and the J gene lost 2 bases, with 27 bases spanning the gap. This CDR3 is built from 19 residues. Written as DNA, the CDR3 is TGTGCCAGCAGCCTATGGGGGGCTAGCGGAACCCCACGGGCCTACGAGCAGTACTTC. It encodes CASSLWGASGTPRAYEQYF. Based on the CDR3 plus reference TRBV16 and TRBJ2-7, the full variable domain is GEEVAQTPKHLVRGEGQKAKLYCAPIKGHSYVFWYQQVLKNEFKFLISFQNENVFDETGMPKERFSAKCLPNSPCSLEIQATKLEDSAVYFCASSLWGASGTPRAYEQYFGPGTRLTVT.

This clonotype was counted ten times or more. The genes are TRBV28 and TRBJ1-1, with D tentatively TRBD1 (6 bases). The germline CDR1 and CDR2 sequences are MDHEN and SYDVKM. The V end lost 2 bases, the J end lost 11 bases, and 15 bases lay between the germline ends. The CDR3 is made up of 13 amino acids. This CDR3 reads CASSLVSWGGAFF. The DNA of the CDR3 is TGTGCCAGCAGTTTAGTATCTTGGGGGGGCGCTTTCTTT.

The chain links TRBV4-3 to TRBJ2-7; D ambiguous. The V end lost 0 bases, the J end lost 1 base, and 10 bases lay between the germline ends. Germline V gene sequence: CDR1 LGHNA, CDR2 YSLEER. The CDR3 runs to 15 residues. The CDR3 bases are TGCGCCAGCAGCCAAGAGTTGCTTTTTTCCTACGAGCAGTACTTC. It translates to CASSQELLFSYEQYF.

V is TRBV6-1 and J is TRBJ2-5, with D maybe TRBD1 (6 bases). The germline V gene has CDR1 MNHNS and CDR2 SASEGT. CDR3 length equals 14 residues. Between the trimmed V and J ends, which lost 5 bases and 5 bases, there was a span of 15 bases. CDR3 region: CASSIQGQIETQYF. The CDR3 nucleotides are TGTGCCAGCAGTATACAGGGACAAATCGAGACCCAGTACTTC.

This sequence joins TRBV6-1 and TRBJ1-1; no clear D gene. Per germline, CDR1 MNHNS and CDR2 SASEGT. CDR3 length: 11 residues. V was clipped by 1 base and J by 11 bases, with 8 bases between them. The CDR3, as DNA: TGTGCCAGCAGTGAAGTCGACGCGGCTTTCTTT. This gives the protein CASSEVDAAFF.

This clonotype has ten or more counts. V is TRBV15 and J is TRBJ2-5; 8 bases agree with TRBD1. Germline V gene data show CDR1 as LNHNV and CDR2 as YYDKDF (reference sequence). This CDR3 has 14 amino acids. V trimming: 3 bases; J trimming: 3 bases; junction bases outside the gene matches: 3. CDR3 in amino acids: CATSSPDREETQYF. CDR3 nucleotide sequence: TGTGCCACCAGCAGCCCGGACAGGGAAGAGACCCAGTACTTC.

The table lists this clonotype with a few counts. The chain joins TRBV28 to TRBJ1-2, with D tentatively TRBD1 (5 bases). V was clipped by 7 bases and J by 0 bases, with 15 bases between them. The CDR3 sequence is 15 residues long. Germline V CDR1 and CDR2: MDHEN, SYDVKM. The CDR3 coding sequence is TGTGCCAGCACCCCTTGGGGGAGCGCTAACTATGGCTACACCTTC. Amino acid sequence: CASTPWGSANYGYTF.

The chain carries TRBV20-1 and TRBJ1-2; D remains ambiguous. Germline CDR1 is DFQATT and CDR2 is SNEGSKA (reference sequence). The CDR3 is made up of 13 amino acids. The V gene lost 0 bases and the J gene lost 1 base, with 6 bases spanning the gap. CDR3 sequence (DNA): TGCAGTGCTAGAGATCGAGATAACTATGGCTACACCTTC. Amino acid sequence: CSARDRDNYGYTF.

This sequence joins TRBV29-1 and TRBJ2-7; the match to TRBD1 covers 10 bases. V lost 4 bases and J lost 2; bases outside the gene matches: 2. The V gene's germline CDR1 is SQVTM and CDR2 ANQGSEA. This CDR3 is built from 13 residues. The CDR3 bases are TGCAGCGTTGGGGACAGGGGCGCCTACGAGCAGTACTTC. Encoded protein: CSVGDRGAYEQYF.

The chain employs TRBV4-1 and TRBJ2-7; TRBD1 aligns across 8 bases. The germline CDR1 and CDR2 sequences are MGHRA and YSYEKL. This CDR3 comprises 15 residues. J lost 3 bases, V lost 0 bases, and 4 bases had no gene match. The DNA for the CDR3 is TGCGCCAGCAGCCAAGAAGGACAGGGAAACTACGAGCAGTACTTC. Translating it yields CASSQEGQGNYEQYF.

This clonotype was seen at least ten times. V usage is TRBV20-1 and J usage is TRBJ2-7; 14 nucleotides agree with TRBD2. The CDR3 extends over 15 amino acids. Germline CDR1 is DFQATT and CDR2 is SNEGSKA (reference sequence). J was trimmed by 6 bases and V by 6 bases; bases with no gene match: 10. The CDR3 loop reads CSATGLAGVYPEQYF. As DNA, the CDR3 is TGCAGTGCCACGGGACTAGCGGGAGTGTATCCCGAGCAGTACTTC.

This clonotype was counted many times. The chain is built from TRBV7-8 and TRBJ2-1, with D perhaps TRBD2 (5 bases). The CDR3 sequence is 15 residues long. Trimming removed 3 bases at V and 4 bases at J, with 13 bases between. CDR1 and CDR2 from the germline V gene are SGHVS and FQNEAQ. Here the CDR3 DNA reads TGTGCCAGCAGCTTGGTTGCGGGCTTATACAATGAGCAGTTCTTC. It is translated as CASSLVAGLYNEQFF. Filled out from reference TRBV7-8 and TRBJ2-1, the complete variable domain reads GAGVSQSPRYKVAKRGQDVALRCDPISGHVSLFWYQQALGQGPEFLTYFQNEAQLDKSGLPSDRFFAERPEGSVSTLKIQRTQQEDSAVYLCASSLVAGLYNEQFFGPGTRLTVL.

This clonotype was recorded a few times. This chain uses TRBV28 with TRBJ2-6; 7 bases are a match to TRBD1. With 5 bases clipped from V and 8 bases from J, the junction kept 6 bases outside the gene matches. CDR1 and CDR2 from the germline V gene are MDHEN and SYDVKM. This CDR3 is built from 14 residues. CDR3 nucleotides: TGTGCCAGCAGTGCCTTAGGGGGCCCCAACGTCCTGACTTTC. This translates into CASSALGGPNVLTF.

This clonotype has only a few counts. This chain joins TRBV18 and TRBJ1-1, with D unclear. The germline CDR1 and CDR2 sequences are KGHSH and LQKENI. Trimming stripped 4 bases from V and 1 base from J, with 10 bases between. This CDR3 has 14 residues. CDR3 sequence reads: CASSLDVQNTEAFF. As DNA, the CDR3 is TGTGCCAGCTCACTGGACGTCCAGAACACTGAAGCTTTCTTT. The entire variable domain, with the rest obtained from reference TRBV18 and TRBJ1-1, is as follows: NAGVMQNPRHLVRRRGQEARLRCSPMKGHSHVYWYRQLPEEGLKFMVYLQKENIIDESGMPKERFSAEFPKEGPSILRIQQVVRGDSAAYFCASSLDVQNTEAFFGQGTRLTVV.

This clonotype was detected many times. The rearrangement links TRBV28 to TRBJ2-7; D ambiguous. CDR3 length equals 12 residues. Deletions cut 3 bases from V and 3 bases from J, with 6 bases between. CDR1 and CDR2 (germline): MDHEN, SYDVKM. CDR3 protein: CASSLVHYEQYF. In DNA form, the CDR3 reads TGTGCCAGCAGTTTGGTCCACTACGAGCAGTACTTC.

The V call is TRBV20-1, the J call TRBJ2-1; the match to TRBD2 covers 12 bases. Looked up from germline, CDR1 is DFQATT and CDR2 is SNEGSKA (reference sequence). The CDR3 loop spans 14 amino acids. This chain's CDR3 is CSLPTSGRHNEQFF. The DNA of the CDR3 is TGCAGCCTTCCTACTAGCGGGAGGCACAATGAGCAGTTCTTC.

This clonotype showed up many times. The chain recombines TRBV28 with TRBJ2-7; 10 bases are shared with TRBD2. Germline CDR1 reads MDHEN; CDR2 reads SYDVKM. The length of the CDR3 is 16 residues. The trim removed 3 bases at V and 9 bases at J, leaving 14 bases unmatched. CDR3 sequence (DNA): TGTGCCAGCAGTTTTTGGTCACTAGCGGGGACCCTAAGGCAGTACTTC. Translation: CASSFWSLAGTLRQYF.

This clonotype was recorded at least ten times. The V gene is TRBV2, the J gene TRBJ2-7, with D unresolved. This CDR3 region has 10 residues. The germline gives CDR1 SNHLY, CDR2 FYNNEI. Trimming stripped 8 bases from V and 9 bases from J, with 11 bases between. The CDR3 sequence: CASSGPWQYF. As DNA, the CDR3 is TGTGCCAGCTCAGGTCCGTGGCAGTACTTC.

This clonotype appeared many times. The rearrangement joins TRBV20-1 to TRBJ1-1; tentative D call: TRBD1 (6 bases). V shed 5 bases and J shed 0 bases, with 16 bases lying between them. Germline assignment: CDR1 DFQATT and CDR2 SNEGSKA (reference sequence). The CDR3 is 15 residues long. CDR3 amino acids: CSALSGQSMNTEAFF. DNA for the CDR3: TGCAGTGCTTTATCCGGACAGTCGATGAACACTGAAGCTTTCTTT.

This clonotype has ten or more counts. The J gene is TRBJ2-2, the V gene TRBV2; D gene ambiguous. The germline V gene has CDR1 SNHLY and CDR2 FYNNEI. Trimming removed 7 bases at V and 5 bases at J, with 11 bases between. The CDR3 totals 13 residues. The CDR3 DNA follows: TGTGCCAGCATACCGGGCCGAACCGGGGAGCTGTTTTTT. Protein sequence: CASIPGRTGELFF.

This clonotype was detected many times. The chain employs TRBV25-1 and TRBJ1-2; D is ambiguous. V was pared by 6 bases and J by 4 bases, with 18 bases between. Germline V gene lookup returns CDR1 MGHDK and CDR2 SYGVNS. This CDR3 has 15 residues. CDR3 DNA sequence: TGTGCCAGCAGCCTTTCAGAGGGCCTTGGCTATGGCTACACCTTC. Translating it yields CASSLSEGLGYGYTF.

This clonotype was seen repeatedly, ten times or more. The V call is TRBV28, the J call TRBJ2-3, with 9 bases fitting TRBD2. Trimming cost V 5 bases and J 7 bases; bases outside gene matches: 4. Germline V gene lookup returns CDR1 MDHEN and CDR2 SYDVKM. The CDR3 has 13 amino acids. CDR3 sequence: CASSPGTSNTQYF. The CDR3 nucleotides read TGTGCCAGCAGTCCCGGGACTAGCAATACGCAGTATTTT.